One and the same sample provided the 28 T cell receptor beta chains below, sequenced in a study of blood T cell repertoires in COVID-19. Some clones are missing from TCRdb's copy, which holds only in-frame ones; the method was immunoSEQ multiplex PCR. The profile shows a few hundred thousand clones, around 90% of them singletons. Sequences were obtained from peripheral blood. These receptors were taken from a human donor in a cohort sampled during active COVID-19.

The J gene is TRBJ1-4, the V gene TRBV19; TRBD1 is a possible D gene (5 bases). This CDR3 is 17 amino acids long. The V end was cut by 4 bases, the J end by 4 bases, with 19 bases between. Germline CDR1 and CDR2: LNHDA and SQIVND (reference sequence). CDR3 region: CASSKRQTLVGNEKLFF. The CDR3 coding sequence is TGTGCCAGTAGTAAAAGACAGACCCTCGTTGGTAATGAAAAACTGTTTTTT.

The V and J genes are TRBV11-2 and TRBJ2-1, with TRBD1 matching 10 bases. J was trimmed by 4 bases and V by 7 bases; bases with no gene match: 4. The germline V gene encodes CDR1 SGHAT and CDR2 FQNNGV. There are 14 residues in the CDR3. The CDR3 DNA reads TGTGCCAGCAACCGGGACAGGGGTTACAATGAGCAGTTCTTC. It encodes CASNRDRGYNEQFF.

V usage is TRBV7-2 and J usage is TRBJ2-7; no firm D call. The CDR3 sequence is 15 residues long. Trimming took off 0 bases at V and 0 bases at J, with 9 bases between the two ends. In germline, CDR1 is SGHTA, CDR2 FQGNSA. The CDR3 DNA sequence: TGTGCCAGCAGCTTAGCGTGGAGCAGCTCCTACGAGCAGTACTTC. Protein: CASSLAWSSSYEQYF.

The rearrangement joins TRBV3-1 (or the pseudogene TRBV3-2) to TRBJ1-1, with D maybe TRBD1 (5 bases). Trimming removed 1 base at V and 3 bases at J, with 9 bases between. The CDR3 spans 14 residues. Germline V gene lookup returns CDR1 LGHDT and CDR2 YNNKEL (reference sequence). CDR3 region: CASSQGPGDTEAFF. CDR3 in DNA: TGTGCCAGCAGCCAAGGTCCGGGGGACACTGAAGCTTTCTTT.

The gene calls are TRBV27 and TRBJ2-7; tentatively, D is TRBD2 (6 bases). The CDR3 contains 14 residues. Germline CDR1 and CDR2: MNHEY and SMNVEV (reference sequence). Trimming removed 3 bases at V and 5 bases at J, with 14 bases between. CDR3: CASSFSEGGNEQYF. The CDR3 coding sequence is TGTGCCAGCAGTTTCTCAGAGGGAGGAAACGAGCAGTACTTC.

The chain has TRBV18 and TRBJ2-2; 8 nucleotides line up with TRBD2. Germline V gene sequence: CDR1 KGHSH, CDR2 LQKENI. V lost 2 bases to trimming and J lost 0 bases; unmatched junction nucleotides: 2. CDR3 length: 16 amino acids. CDR3 in amino acids: CASSPVAGTNTGELFF. The CDR3 DNA follows: TGTGCCAGCTCACCAGTAGCGGGAACGAACACCGGGGAGCTGTTTTTT.

CDR3 sequence reads: CASSTDREFDQPQHF. CDR3 bases: TGTGCCAGTAGTACGGACAGGGAATTCGATCAGCCCCAGCATTTT. J is TRBJ1-5 and V is TRBV19; the match to TRBD1 covers 8 bases. Losses at the gene ends were 4 bases for V and 5 bases for J; bases not matched to a gene: 7. This CDR3 has 15 residues. Germline V lookup: CDR1 LNHDA, CDR2 SQIVND (reference sequence). The variable domain in full, with the rest retrieved from reference TRBV19 and TRBJ1-5, is DGGITQSPKYLFRKEGQNVTLSCEQNLNHDAMYWYRQDPGQGLRLIYYSQIVNDFQKGDIAEGYSVSREKKESFPLTVTSAQKNPTAFYLCASSTDREFDQPQHFGDGTRLSIL.

The genes are TRBV7-2 and TRBJ2-3, with 14 bases fitting TRBD2. The CDR3 sequence is 15 residues long. The germline V gene encodes CDR1 SGHTA and CDR2 FQGNSA. The J segment lost 6 bases and the V segment lost 2 bases, leaving 1 base of the junction unmatched. The CDR3 DNA is TGTGCCAGCAGCTTACGGACTAGCGGGAGGGATACGCAGTATTTT. It is translated as CASSLRTSGRDTQYF. The entire variable domain, with the rest obtained from reference TRBV7-2 and TRBJ2-3, is as follows: GAGVSQSPSNKVTEKGKDVELRCDPISGHTALYWYRQSLGQGLEFLIYFQGNSAPDKSGLPSDRFSAERTGGSVSTLTIQRTQQEDSAVYLCASSLRTSGRDTQYFGPGTRLTVL.

Of note for this clone: Other DNA sequences in the sample encode the same CDR3. V gene TRBV2 combines with J gene TRBJ2-1, with D tentatively TRBD1 (6 bases). The germline V and J ends were trimmed by 2 bases and 1 base, with 6 bases remaining between them. The CDR3 is 14 residues long. Germline CDR1 and CDR2: SNHLY and FYNNEI. The CDR3 DNA sequence: TGTGCCAGCAGTGAAACAGGGTCCTACAATGAGCAGTTCTTC. It yields the protein CASSETGSYNEQFF.

The chain employs TRBV5-1 and TRBJ1-6; a possible D gene is TRBD1 (5 bases). Trimming pared 3 bases from V and 0 bases from J, leaving 13 bases between. There are 17 residues in the CDR3. Germline CDR1 is SGHRS and CDR2 is YFSETQ. The CDR3 protein is CASSWGLSSSYNSPLHF. The CDR3 DNA is TGCGCCAGCAGCTGGGGACTGTCGAGCTCCTATAATTCACCCCTCCACTTT.

In this sample, this clone turned up once. The chain carries TRBV5-4 and TRBJ1-2; 8 positions agree with TRBD1. Germline values: CDR1 SGHNT, CDR2 YYREEE (reference sequence). Germline trimming cut 3 bases from V and 8 bases from J; bases unmatched to any gene: 9. This CDR3 is built from 14 residues. The CDR3 reads CASSSMDRARGYTF. The CDR3 region has the DNA TGTGCCAGCAGCTCGATGGACAGGGCGAGGGGCTACACCTTC.

This clone was observed a single time. V and J are TRBV5-1 and TRBJ1-2; D is unclear. Between the trimmed V and J ends, which lost 1 base and 4 bases, there was a span of 14 bases. Germline V lookup: CDR1 SGHRS, CDR2 YFSETQ. There are 15 residues in the CDR3. Here the CDR3 DNA reads TGCGCCAGCAGCTTGAACGCGGGCCCGACCTATGGCTACACCTTC. It yields the protein CASSLNAGPTYGYTF.

This rearrangement joins TRBV25-1 to TRBJ2-5, with unresolved D. Germline CDR1 and CDR2: MGHDK and SYGVNS. The V gene lost 6 bases and the J gene lost 2 bases, with 10 bases spanning the gap. The CDR3 spans 13 residues. This CDR3 is CASSPLGQETQYF. The DNA for the CDR3 is TGTGCCAGCAGCCCCCTCGGGCAAGAGACCCAGTACTTC. Complete variable domain (other parts from reference TRBV25-1 and TRBJ2-5): EADIYQTPRYLVIGTGKKITLECSQTMGHDKMYWYQQDPGMELHLIHYSYGVNSTEKGDLSSESTVSRIRTEHFPLTLESARPSHTSQYLCASSPLGQETQYFGPGTRLLVL.

This chain uses TRBV14 with TRBJ1-6, with 10 bases lining up with TRBD1. Germline V gives CDR1 SGHDN, CDR2 FVKESK. After removal of 3 bases from V and 7 bases from J, the junction contained 0 bases not matched to a gene. The CDR3 extends over 14 amino acids. CDR3 sequence reads: CASSQGQGNSPLHF. For the CDR3, the DNA is TGTGCCAGCAGCCAGGGACAGGGGAATTCACCCCTCCACTTT. Variable domain in full (rest from reference TRBV14 and TRBJ1-6): EAGVTQFPSHSVIEKGQTVTLRCDPISGHDNLYWYRRVMGKEIKFLLHFVKESKQDESGMPNNRFLAERTGGTYSTLKVQPAELEDSGVYFCASSQGQGNSPLHFGNGTRLTVT.

This chain connects TRBV11-3 to TRBJ2-2, with 8 nucleotides matching TRBD2. Germline CDR1 and CDR2: SGHNT and YENEEA. CDR3 size: 17 residues. V dropped 5 bases and J dropped 0; count of bases not matched to a gene: 8. Here the CDR3 reads CASSLTLGLANTGELFF. The CDR3 DNA reads as TGTGCCAGCAGCCTAACTCTGGGACTAGCGAACACCGGGGAGCTGTTTTTT.

The chain recombines TRBV7-2 with TRBJ2-7; the match to TRBD1 covers 7 bases. The ends lost 4 bases at V and 4 bases at J; junction bases unmatched: 7. The CDR3 has 14 residues. Germline CDR1 is SGHTA and CDR2 is FQGNSA. The CDR3 DNA follows: TGTGCCAGCAGCTACCTACAGGGGTTGTACGAGCAGTACTTC. This sequence encodes CASSYLQGLYEQYF.

This sequence joins TRBV7-6 and TRBJ2-3; 11 nucleotides line up with TRBD2. This CDR3 region has 16 residues. In germline, CDR1 is SGHVS, CDR2 FNYEAQ. Trimming took 2 bases from V and 0 from J; bases not matched to a gene: 1. The CDR3: CASSLWTSGSTDTQYF. Written as DNA, the CDR3 is TGTGCCAGCAGCTTATGGACTAGCGGGAGCACAGATACGCAGTATTTT. The full variable domain, in which reference TRBV7-6 and TRBJ2-3 provide the parts outside the CDR3, is GAGVSQSPRYKVTKRGQDVALRCDPISGHVSLYWYRQALGQGPEFLTYFNYEAQQDKSGLPNDRFSAERPEGSISTLTIQRTEQRDSAMYRCASSLWTSGSTDTQYFGPGTRLTVL.

The CDR3 reads CASSEARSGRDGTQYF. In DNA, the CDR3 is TGTGCCAGCAGTGAAGCGAGAAGCGGGAGAGATGGGACCCAGTACTTC. The chain combines TRBV6-1 with TRBJ2-5; 8 bases fit TRBD2. The germline CDR1 and CDR2 sequences are MNHNS and SASEGT. This CDR3 contains 16 residues. Unmatched junction bases numbered 10, after V lost 0 bases and J lost 7 bases.

The chain uses TRBV28 and TRBJ2-3; TRBD2 aligns across 7 bases. With 9 bases clipped from V and 0 bases from J, the junction kept 6 bases outside the gene matches. The CDR3 sequence is 14 residues long. Germline V gives CDR1 MDHEN, CDR2 SYDVKM. The chain's CDR3 is CASGLVTSTDTQYF. The CDR3 DNA reads as TGTGCCAGTGGACTAGTCACTAGCACAGATACGCAGTATTTT.

This clone was recorded only once. This sequence joins TRBV12-3 or TRBV12-4 and TRBJ2-6, with D unresolved. CDR3 size: 13 residues. Trimming stripped 6 bases from V and 2 bases from J, with 5 bases between. The CDR3 DNA reads as TGTGCCAGCAGACAGACTGGGGCCAACGTCCTGACTTTC. Protein sequence: CASRQTGANVLTF.

The chain couples TRBV7-9 to TRBJ2-7; the match to TRBD1 covers 10 bases. The junction had 4 bases not matched to a gene; V was cut back by 0 bases and J by 2 bases. Per the germline V gene, CDR1 is SEHNR and CDR2 is FQNEAQ (reference sequence). The CDR3 totals 16 residues. CDR3 in DNA: TGTGCCAGCAGCTTAGCCCCGGGACAGGGGACCTACGAGCAGTACTTC. Its protein is CASSLAPGQGTYEQYF.

The chain joins TRBV27 to TRBJ2-3; 12 nucleotides agree with TRBD1. The J segment lost 5 bases and the V segment lost 7 bases, leaving 13 bases of the junction unmatched. CDR3 length equals 17 residues. Germline-derived CDR1 and CDR2 are MNHEY and SMNVEV (reference sequence). The CDR3 region has the DNA TGTGCCAGCAACAAATCCGGGGACAGGGGGCGCGTAGATACGCAGTATTTT. It translates to CASNKSGDRGRVDTQYF.

The rearrangement links TRBV6-2 or TRBV6-3 to TRBJ2-7; weak D call: TRBD1 (6 bases). Looked up from germline, CDR1 is MNHEY and CDR2 is SVGEGT. CDR3 length: 16 amino acids. V lost 0 bases, J lost 0 bases, and 12 bases lay in between. The CDR3 here is CASSYSYRDGSYEQYF. In DNA form, the CDR3 reads TGTGCCAGCAGTTACTCGTACAGGGACGGCTCCTACGAGCAGTACTTC.

The J gene is TRBJ1-4, the V gene TRBV6-5; 8 positions match TRBD1. The CDR3 runs 14 residues. CDR1 is MNHEY, CDR2 SVGAGI, per germline. Unmatched junction bases numbered 4, after V lost 8 bases and J lost 2 bases. The CDR3 spells CASHNRGTNEKLFF. The CDR3 DNA reads TGTGCCAGCCATAACAGGGGGACTAATGAAAAACTGTTTTTT.

The V and J genes are TRBV9 and TRBJ1-1; D is ambiguous. CDR1 is SGDLS, CDR2 YYNGEE, per germline. This CDR3 comprises 13 residues. With 0 bases removed from V and 2 bases from J, the gap between germline ends came to 5 bases. The CDR3 loop is CASSVASNTEAFF. Written as DNA, the CDR3 is TGTGCCAGCAGCGTAGCTAGCAACACTGAAGCTTTCTTT.

This chain links TRBV28 with TRBJ2-1, with 15 bases lining up with TRBD2. CDR1 is MDHEN, CDR2 SYDVKM, per germline. CDR3 length equals 17 residues. With V trimmed by 6 bases and J by 7 bases, 10 bases remained unmatched. The CDR3 DNA reads as TGTGCCAGCAGCTCCTCCGGACTAGCGGGAGGGCAAAATGAGCAGTTCTTC. Translating it yields CASSSSGLAGGQNEQFF. The whole variable domain, filled in from reference TRBV28 and TRBJ2-1, reads DVKVTQSSRYLVKRTGEKVFLECVQDMDHENMFWYRQDPGLGLRLIYFSYDVKMKEKGDIPEGYSVSREKKERFSLILESASTNQTSMYLCASSSSGLAGGQNEQFFGPGTRLTVL.

The chain couples TRBV5-1 to TRBJ2-7, with 9 nucleotides matching TRBD1. Trimming took 2 bases from V and 2 from J; bases not matched to a gene: 5. CDR1 SGHRS and CDR2 YFSETQ come from the germline V gene. The CDR3 covers 15 residues. The CDR3 nucleotides are TGCGCCAGCAGCTTTTGGACAGGGGCGACCTACGAGCAGTACTTC. Protein sequence: CASSFWTGATYEQYF.

Only one count was recorded for this clone. The chain combines TRBV18 with TRBJ2-7; weak D call: TRBD1 (6 bases). From germline, CDR1 is KGHSH and CDR2 LQKENI. V dropped 3 bases and J dropped 1 base, with 16 bases sitting between them. This CDR3 contains 16 residues. This chain's CDR3 is CASSPNAGQGSYEQYF. In DNA, the CDR3 is TGTGCCAGCTCACCTAATGCTGGGCAGGGGTCCTACGAGCAGTACTTC.